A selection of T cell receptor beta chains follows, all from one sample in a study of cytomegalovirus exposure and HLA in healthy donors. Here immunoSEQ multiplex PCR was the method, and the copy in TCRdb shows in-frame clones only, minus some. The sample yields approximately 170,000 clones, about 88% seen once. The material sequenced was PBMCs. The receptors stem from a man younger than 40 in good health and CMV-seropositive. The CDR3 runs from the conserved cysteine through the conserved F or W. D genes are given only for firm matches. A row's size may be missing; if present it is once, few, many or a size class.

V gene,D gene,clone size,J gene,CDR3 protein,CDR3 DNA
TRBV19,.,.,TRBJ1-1,CASSIPREAEAFF,TGTGCCAGTAGTATCCCCAGGGAAGCTGAAGCTTTCTTT
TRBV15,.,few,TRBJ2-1,CATSSLSYNEQFF,TGTGCCACCAGCAGCCTCTCCTACAATGAGCAGTTCTTC
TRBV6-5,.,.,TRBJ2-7,CASSPSGYEQYF,TGTGCCAGCAGTCCCTCCGGCTACGAGCAGTACTTC
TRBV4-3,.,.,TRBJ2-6,CASSPTASTGANVLTF,TGCGCCAGCAGCCCGACAGCCTCTACTGGGGCCAACGTCCTGACTTTC
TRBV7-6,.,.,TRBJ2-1,CASSYNLGGTNEQFF,TGTGCCAGCAGCTACAACCTAGGCGGGACCAATGAGCAGTTCTTC
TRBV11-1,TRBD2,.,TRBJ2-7,CASSPSGSSYEQYF,TGTGCCAGCAGCCCGAGCGGGAGCTCCTACGAGCAGTACTTC
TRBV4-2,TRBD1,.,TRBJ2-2,CASSQDGQERGGELFF,TGTGCCAGCAGCCAAGATGGACAGGAACGGGGCGGGGAGCTGTTTTTT
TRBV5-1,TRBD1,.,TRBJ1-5,CASSPEGQQNQPQHF,TGCGCCAGCAGCCCTGAGGGACAGCAAAATCAGCCCCAGCATTTT
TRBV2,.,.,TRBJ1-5,CASNSAGQPQHF,TGTGCCAGCAATTCGGCGGGGCAGCCCCAGCATTTT
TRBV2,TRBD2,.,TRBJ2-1,CASMGTSGDEQFF,TGTGCCAGCATGGGGACTAGTGGAGATGAGCAGTTCTTC
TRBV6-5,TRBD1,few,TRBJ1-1,CATGGDTEAFF,TGCGCGACAGGGGGGGACACTGAAGCTTTCTTT
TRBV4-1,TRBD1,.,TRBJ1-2,CASSQEAGGRGYTF,TGCGCCAGCAGCCAAGAGGCAGGGGGCAGGGGCTACACCTTC
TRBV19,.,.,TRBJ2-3,CASSIGPPDTQYF,TGTGCCAGTAGTATTGGGCCGCCAGATACGCAGTATTTT
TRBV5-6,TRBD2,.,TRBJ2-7,CASRPGLAGLYEQYF,TGTGCCAGCAGGCCGGGACTAGCGGGACTTTACGAGCAGTACTTC
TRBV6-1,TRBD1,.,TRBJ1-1,CATEDRGLILKAFF,TGTGCCACCGAGGACAGGGGCTTAATACTGAAAGCTTTCTTT
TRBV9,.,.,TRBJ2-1,CASSVDPRDYNEQFF,TGTGCCAGCAGCGTAGACCCGAGGGACTACAATGAGCAGTTCTTC
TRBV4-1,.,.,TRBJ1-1,CASSRRVADYNTEAFF,TGCGCCAGCAGCCGGCGTGTGGCAGACTATAACACTGAAGCTTTCTTT
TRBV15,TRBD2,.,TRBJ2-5,CATSQAGEGETQYF,TGTGCCACCAGCCAAGCGGGAGAGGGGGAGACCCAGTACTTC
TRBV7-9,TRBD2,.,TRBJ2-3,CASSPSGSMRDTQYF,TGTGCCAGCAGTCCGAGCGGGAGTATGCGAGATACGCAGTATTTT
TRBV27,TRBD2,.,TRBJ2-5,CASSLVPGEGTQYF,TGTGCCAGCAGTTTAGTCCCGGGGGAGGGGACCCAGTACTTC
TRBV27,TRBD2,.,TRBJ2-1,CASSSLAGTYNEQFF,TGTGCCAGCAGTTCCCTAGCGGGGACCTACAATGAGCAGTTCTTC
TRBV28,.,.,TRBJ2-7,CASSTGLSYEQYF,TGTGCCAGCTCGACAGGCCTCTCCTACGAGCAGTACTTC
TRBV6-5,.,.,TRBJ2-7,CASSNHRPTDYEQYF,TGTGCCAGCAGTAACCACCGACCGACGGACTACGAGCAGTACTTC
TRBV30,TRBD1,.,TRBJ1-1,CAWSARQGATGRAFF,TGTGCCTGGAGTGCAAGACAGGGGGCCACGGGTAGAGCTTTCTTT
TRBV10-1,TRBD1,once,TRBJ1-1,CATTGQGIGENTEAFF,TGCGCCACTACGGGACAGGGGATAGGCGAGAACACTGAAGCTTTCTTT
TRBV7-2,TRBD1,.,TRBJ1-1,CASSSQARGLGNTEAFF,TGTGCCAGCAGCTCCCAAGCTAGGGGGCTGGGGAACACTGAAGCTTTCTTT
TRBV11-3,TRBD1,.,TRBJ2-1,CASSLGVRGQGTDEQFF,TGTGCCAGCAGCTTAGGGGTTAGGGGACAGGGTACCGATGAGCAGTTCTTC
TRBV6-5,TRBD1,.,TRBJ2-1,CASSSRGTGVNEQFF,TGTGCCAGCAGTTCTAGAGGGACAGGGGTGAATGAGCAGTTCTTC
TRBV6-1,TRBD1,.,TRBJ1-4,CASGQGSLLFF,TGTGCCAGCGGACAGGGGAGTCTACTGTTTTTT
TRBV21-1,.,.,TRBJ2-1,CASSKGRLAGELSYNEQFF,TGTGCCAGCAGCAAAGGCAGACTAGCGGGAGAATTATCCTACAATGAGCAGTTCTTC
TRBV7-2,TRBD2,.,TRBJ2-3,CASSELAGGWGTDTQYF,TGTGCCAGCAGCGAACTAGCGGGAGGGTGGGGCACAGATACGCAGTATTTT
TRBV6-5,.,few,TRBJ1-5,CASGSSGRQPQHF,TGTGCCAGCGGTTCATCAGGGCGGCAGCCCCAGCATTTT
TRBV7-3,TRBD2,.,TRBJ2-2,CASRHPGLAGEWNTGELFF,TGTGCCAGCAGACACCCGGGACTAGCGGGAGAATGGAACACCGGGGAGCTGTTTTTT
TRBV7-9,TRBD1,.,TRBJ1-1,CSSSPRDSKRGAEAFF,TGTTCCAGCAGCCCAAGGGACAGCAAAAGAGGCGCTGAAGCTTTCTTT
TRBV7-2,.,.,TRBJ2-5,CASSFLGRQETQYF,TGTGCCAGCAGCTTTCTTGGTAGACAAGAGACCCAGTACTTC